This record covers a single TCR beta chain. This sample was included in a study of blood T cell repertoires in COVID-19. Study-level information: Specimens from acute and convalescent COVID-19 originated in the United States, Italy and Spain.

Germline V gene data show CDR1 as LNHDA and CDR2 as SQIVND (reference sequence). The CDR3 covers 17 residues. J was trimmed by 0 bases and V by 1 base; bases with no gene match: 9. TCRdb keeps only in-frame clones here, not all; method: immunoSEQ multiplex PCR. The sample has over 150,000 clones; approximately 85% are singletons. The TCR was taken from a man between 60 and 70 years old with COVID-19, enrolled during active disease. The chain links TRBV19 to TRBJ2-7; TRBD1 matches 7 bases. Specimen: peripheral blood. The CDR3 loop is CASSIANYRDSSYEQYF. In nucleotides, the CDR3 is TGTGCCAGTAGTATAGCCAACTACCGGGACAGCTCCTACGAGCAGTACTTC.